Listed below are T cell receptor beta chains from one sample, sequenced in a study of cytomegalovirus exposure and HLA in healthy donors. Repertoires were generated with immunoSEQ multiplex PCR, while TCRdb's copy carries only in-frame clones and drops some. Altogether 200,000 to 250,000 clones are present, around 88% being singletons, with the ten largest covering 1%. The sequenced material came from PBMCs. The receptors originated from a woman in her late teens or twenties in good health and CMV-seronegative. Each CDR3 is given without its conserved first and last residue. Size is stated for part of the rows, as once, few or many counts, or as a class when the clone is expanded.

abundance,v_gene,CDR3aa
.,TRBV4-3,ASSQVEGNEQF
.,TRBV6-5,ASSSPGIGGNIQY
.,TRBV6-5,ASSRPGQGTYEQY
.,TRBV6-5,ASSQGENSPLH
few,TRBV4-3,ASSQGIRETDTQY
once,TRBV19,ASSIWDRDFGLF
.,TRBV10-2,ASSESRRGTEAF
.,TRBV5-1,ASSLGLGRYEAF
.,TRBV7-6,ASSKGQLNTEAF
.,TRBV5-1,ASSWGGGGSYEQY
.,TRBV7-2,ASSDQGIYSNQPQH
.,TRBV7-2,ASSPGQGIYNEQF
.,TRBV18,ASSRGGTGTEAF
.,TRBV9,ASSARGQVDTEAF
.,TRBV4-3,ASSQEVWASSTDTQY
.,TRBV18,ASSPLAGSSYEQY
.,TRBV11-3,ASSFGQGSYNSPLH
.,TRBV29-1,SVEGPNYGYT
few,TRBV19,ASRSGGMNTEAF
few,TRBV30,AWSRETQY
.,TRBV5-1,ASSLVPGTSGGMDTQY
.,TRBV2,ASSEGQGSNEQF
.,TRBV7-8,ASSLDRQGRSEQF
.,TRBV9,ASSVEARGHYGYT
.,TRBV7-7,ASSLAYTSYEQY
.,TRBV11-2,ASSLDIGTGRETQY
.,TRBV15,ATEAGEKLF
.,TRBV9,ASSHSVGSLEQF
.,TRBV7-9,ASSLGDPYEQY
.,TRBV7-2,ASSLEIRRGSEQY
.,TRBV4-3,ASQGEPGFGEQF